The entry below describes one T cell receptor (beta chain). This clone was found a few times. Its antigen is currently not known. The input lacks base qualities; no much larger clone sits a single base away. The immunoSEQ Assay, which relies on bias-controlled multiplex PCR amplification of genomic DNA, was used to profile TCRbeta CDR3 regions. Processing in the source paper ran as follows. To quantify the absolute abundance of each unique TCRbeta CDR3 region, the sequences were collapsed and filtered. Two models were used to test differential abundance: a binomial model (Fisher-equivalent) and a beta-binomial model that adds time-dependent variance fitted from healthy donors. Clones with fewer than 5 combined templates were removed, and a clone was called differentially abundant if the clone's Benjamini-Hochberg FDR was below 0.01. In the beta-binomial model, variance was expressed as a function of the total template count across the two samples, in the form v = (b*log(k)+a)^2. In TCRdb, the immuneACCESS table is reduced to in-frame sequences with V and J assigned. These tables do not hold every clone; where another copy was compared, an unresolved V gene accounts for under half, and the others remain unexplained. From that table come the V and J calls and clone size; the DNA was used to work out D and trimming. The sample table records 55,000 to 80,000 clones; over 75% of these occur just once. The top ten clones comprise about a fifth of the sample.

This record comes from a study of identifying expanded T cells in peripheral blood (dated by TCRdb to between 2019 and 2020). Regarding the research as a whole: Technical replicates were generated by sequencing separate aliquots of the same genomic DNA pool, with four replicates compared pairwise. Study-wide conclusions, independent of this receptor: Roughly 1.2 differentially abundant clones were flagged by the binomial model between technical replicates, whereas about 16 and 20 were flagged over approximately two weeks and four weeks, respectively. It was expected by the authors that biological variance in healthy repertoires might increase further over much longer intervals, such as months to years. Across all healthy donors, variance in clone template counts between approximately 2-week samples was found to increase significantly with total template count. Both the number of clones called differentially abundant and the false-positive rate were significantly reduced by the beta-binomial model across all healthy-donor time intervals.

No immune events, such as infections, were documented for the healthy donors during the collection period. Healthy-donor blood repertoires served as a training cohort to calibrate time-dependent variance in a beta-binomial model of T-cell clone differential abundance. The training cohort comprised approximately 10 healthy donors, 3 female and 7 male. The donors were between roughly 25 and 64 years old, with an average age of roughly 43 years. Whole blood from each healthy donor was obtained from a commercial supplier and was collected at three time points roughly 14 days apart. For immunosequencing, genomic DNA was extracted from unsorted whole blood. CDR1 and CDR2 are drawn from the germline V gene (reference sequence): LNHDA, SQIVND. The CDR3 holds 19 amino acids from the cysteine to the phenylalanine. Just CDR3 DNA is preserved here, 57 bases in frame from base 1. The junction shows trimming of 4 bases on V and 2 bases on J, and the gene matches do not reach 11 bases of it.

Sequencing was done on a sample of blood. The origin of this receptor is a person aged 18 to 69 in good health. The chain links TRBV19 with TRBJ2-6, with TRBD1 matching 10 junction bases. The bases are TGTGCCAGTAGTAGATCCCCCCGGGACAGGGGTCCTGGGGCCAACGTCCTGACTTTC. This sequence encodes CASSRSPRDRGPGANVLTF.